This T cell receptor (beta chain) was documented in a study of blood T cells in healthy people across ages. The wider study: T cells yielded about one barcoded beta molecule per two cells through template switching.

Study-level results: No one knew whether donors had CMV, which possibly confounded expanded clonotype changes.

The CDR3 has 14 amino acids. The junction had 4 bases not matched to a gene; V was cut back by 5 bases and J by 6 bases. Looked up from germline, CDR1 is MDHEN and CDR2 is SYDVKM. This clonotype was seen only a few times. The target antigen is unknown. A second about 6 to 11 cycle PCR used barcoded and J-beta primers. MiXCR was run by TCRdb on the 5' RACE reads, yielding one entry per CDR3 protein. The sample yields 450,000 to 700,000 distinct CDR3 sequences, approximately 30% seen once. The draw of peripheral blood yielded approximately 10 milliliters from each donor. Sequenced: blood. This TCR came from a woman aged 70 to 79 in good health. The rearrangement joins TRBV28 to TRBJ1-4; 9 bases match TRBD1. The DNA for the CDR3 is TGTGCCAGCAGTCTCGGGACAGGGCATGAAAAACTGTTTTTT. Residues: CASSLGTGHEKLFF.